The table lists the clone carrying this TCR beta chain with a few counts. Its antigen is not known. This entry belongs to a study of OX40 agonist ivuxolimab in advanced cancers. Findings of the study overall: Certain nonresponders likewise exhibited a low normalized T-cell clonal expansion.

Produced via immunoSEQ multiplex PCR; TCRdb's table is partial and in-frame only. The sample includes about 73,000 clones, approximately 89% of them seen just once. Trimming pared 1 base from V and 4 bases from J, leaving 14 bases between. CDR1 is SGDLS, CDR2 YYNGEE, per germline. This CDR3 is built from 16 residues. The receptor comes from an adult with an advanced solid tumor such as melanoma, head and neck, liver or kidney cancer. The chain couples TRBV9 to TRBJ2-2; weak D call: TRBD2 (7 bases). The sample consisted of CD4+ or CD8+ T cells sorted from blood, taken in a trial of the OX40 agonist ivuxolimab. The CDR3 DNA sequence: TGTGCCAGCAGCGTATTGGGGGGGCCCGCCACCGGGGAGCTGTTTTTT. It is translated as CASSVLGGPATGELFF.